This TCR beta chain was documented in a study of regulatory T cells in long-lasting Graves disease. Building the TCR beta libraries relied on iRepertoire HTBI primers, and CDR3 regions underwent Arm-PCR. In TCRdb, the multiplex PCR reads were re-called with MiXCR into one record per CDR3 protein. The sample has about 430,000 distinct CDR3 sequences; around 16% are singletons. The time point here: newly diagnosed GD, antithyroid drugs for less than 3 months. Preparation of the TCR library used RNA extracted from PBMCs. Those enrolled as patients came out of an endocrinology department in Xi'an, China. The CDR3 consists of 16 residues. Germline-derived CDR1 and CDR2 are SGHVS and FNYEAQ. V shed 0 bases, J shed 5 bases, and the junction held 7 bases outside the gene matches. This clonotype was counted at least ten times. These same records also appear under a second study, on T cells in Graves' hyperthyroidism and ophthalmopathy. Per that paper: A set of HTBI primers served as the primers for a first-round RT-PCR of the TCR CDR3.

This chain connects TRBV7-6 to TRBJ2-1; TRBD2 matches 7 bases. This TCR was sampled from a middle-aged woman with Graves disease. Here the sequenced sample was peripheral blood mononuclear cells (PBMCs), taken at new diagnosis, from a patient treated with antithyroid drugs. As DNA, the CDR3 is TGTGCCAGCAGCTTAGCACCTAGCGGAAAGAACAATGAGCAGTTCTTC. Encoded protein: CASSLAPSGKNNEQFF.